These T cell receptor beta chains were read from a single sample in a study of blood T cell repertoires in COVID-19. Only in-frame clones appear in the TCRdb table, and some are missing; sequencing was by immunoSEQ multiplex PCR. The sample lists approximately 45,000 clones, 80% to 90% seen once, with 2.5% to 3.5% in the top ten. Material: peripheral blood. The receptors stem from a woman older than 75 with acute or convalescent COVID-19. CDR3s include the opening cysteine and the closing phenylalanine or tryptophan. Fields, in order: V gene, J gene, D gene, clone size, CDR3 protein, CDR3 DNA. A D gene is named only where the DNA matches it firmly. For some rows the clone size is stated as once, few or many, or as a class when expanded; others skip it.

V gene: TRBV4-1
J gene: TRBJ2-7
D gene: NA
clone size: NA
CDR3 protein: CASSQEAQLLYEQYF
CDR3 DNA: TGCGCCAGCAGCCAAGAAGCACAGCTCCTCTACGAGCAGTACTTC

V gene: TRBV14
J gene: TRBJ2-7
D gene: NA
clone size: NA
CDR3 protein: CASRRTASSYEQYF
CDR3 DNA: TGTGCCAGCAGACGGACTGCAAGCTCCTACGAGCAGTACTTC

V gene: TRBV5-6
J gene: TRBJ1-2
D gene: NA
clone size: NA
CDR3 protein: CASSFQGRADYGYTF
CDR3 DNA: TGTGCCAGCAGCTTTCAGGGCAGGGCGGACTATGGCTACACCTTC

V gene: TRBV30
J gene: TRBJ2-7
D gene: NA
clone size: once
CDR3 protein: CAWGTGTTLSGQYF
CDR3 DNA: TGTGCCTGGGGGACCGGGACAACCCTTTCTGGGCAGTACTTC

V gene: TRBV4-1
J gene: TRBJ1-5
D gene: NA
clone size: NA
CDR3 protein: CASSQDSTYQPQHF
CDR3 DNA: TGCGCCAGCAGCCAAGATAGTACTTATCAGCCCCAGCATTTT

V gene: TRBV9
J gene: TRBJ1-1
D gene: NA
clone size: NA
CDR3 protein: CASSHSGKDTEAFF
CDR3 DNA: TGTGCCAGCAGCCACTCCGGGAAAGACACTGAAGCTTTCTTT

V gene: TRBV30
J gene: TRBJ1-2
D gene: NA
clone size: few
CDR3 protein: CAFDNNYGYTF
CDR3 DNA: TGTGCTTTCGACAACAACTATGGCTACACCTTC

V gene: TRBV6-5
J gene: TRBJ1-2
D gene: NA
clone size: once
CDR3 protein: CASTIPPYGYTF
CDR3 DNA: TGTGCCAGCACCATTCCCCCCTATGGCTACACCTTC

V gene: TRBV10-3
J gene: TRBJ1-1
D gene: NA
clone size: once
CDR3 protein: CAISEQGKTEAFF
CDR3 DNA: TGTGCCATCAGTGAACAGGGTAAGACTGAAGCTTTCTTT

V gene: TRBV6-6
J gene: TRBJ2-5
D gene: NA
clone size: NA
CDR3 protein: CASSTQGTQYF
CDR3 DNA: TGTGCCAGCAGTACCCAGGGGACCCAGTACTTC

V gene: TRBV30
J gene: TRBJ2-1
D gene: NA
clone size: NA
CDR3 protein: CAWSVGQGPLNEQFF
CDR3 DNA: TGTGCCTGGAGTGTAGGGCAGGGCCCCCTTAATGAGCAGTTCTTC

V gene: TRBV5-4
J gene: TRBJ2-3
D gene: TRBD2
clone size: NA
CDR3 protein: CASSGALRGNTDTQYF
CDR3 DNA: TGTGCCAGCAGCGGGGCTTTGCGGGGGAACACAGATACGCAGTATTTT

V gene: TRBV19
J gene: TRBJ2-3
D gene: NA
clone size: NA
CDR3 protein: CASSKLGSPTDTQYF
CDR3 DNA: TGTGCCAGTAGTAAACTAGGGTCCCCGACAGATACGCAGTATTTT

V gene: TRBV3-1/TRBV3-2
J gene: TRBJ1-2
D gene: TRBD1
clone size: NA
CDR3 protein: CASSQSGQGGYGYTF
CDR3 DNA: TGTGCCAGCAGCCAATCCGGACAGGGAGGCTATGGCTACACCTTC

V gene: TRBV6-6
J gene: TRBJ2-7
D gene: NA
clone size: once
CDR3 protein: CASSYSEAAYEQYF
CDR3 DNA: TGTGCCAGCAGTTACTCGGAGGCCGCCTACGAGCAGTACTTC

V gene: TRBV2
J gene: TRBJ2-1
D gene: NA
clone size: NA
CDR3 protein: CASSEGASYNEQFF
CDR3 DNA: TGTGCCAGCAGTGAAGGGGCGTCCTACAATGAGCAGTTCTTC

V gene: TRBV11-2
J gene: TRBJ2-5
D gene: NA
clone size: NA
CDR3 protein: CASSSIAEETQYF
CDR3 DNA: TGTGCCAGCAGCTCTATAGCGGAGGAGACCCAGTACTTC

V gene: TRBV23-1
J gene: TRBJ1-2
D gene: NA
clone size: NA
CDR3 protein: CASSHMAEIGGYTF
CDR3 DNA: TGCGCCAGCAGTCATATGGCGGAGATCGGTGGCTACACCTTC

V gene: TRBV11-2
J gene: TRBJ2-7
D gene: NA
clone size: NA
CDR3 protein: CASSLSSIYEQYF
CDR3 DNA: TGTGCCAGCAGCCTTTCTAGTATCTACGAGCAGTACTTC

V gene: TRBV18
J gene: TRBJ2-5
D gene: NA
clone size: once
CDR3 protein: CASSLRGPPGETQYF
CDR3 DNA: TGTGCCAGCTCCCTCCGGGGTCCCCCAGGAGAGACCCAGTACTTC

V gene: TRBV7-8
J gene: TRBJ2-2
D gene: NA
clone size: NA
CDR3 protein: CASSLLSRGGRADTGELFF
CDR3 DNA: TGTGCCAGCAGCTTACTATCGAGGGGAGGCAGGGCGGACACCGGGGAGCTGTTTTTT

V gene: TRBV19
J gene: TRBJ1-2
D gene: NA
clone size: once
CDR3 protein: CASSIPAERVRGYTF
CDR3 DNA: TGTGCCAGTAGTATCCCCGCGGAGAGGGTGCGCGGCTACACCTTC

V gene: TRBV11-3
J gene: TRBJ1-1
D gene: NA
clone size: NA
CDR3 protein: CASSLGGNTEAFF
CDR3 DNA: TGTGCCAGCAGCTTAGGCGGTAACACTGAAGCTTTCTTT

V gene: TRBV18
J gene: TRBJ2-7
D gene: TRBD2
clone size: NA
CDR3 protein: CASSPGGGYEQYF
CDR3 DNA: TGTGCCAGCTCACCGGGGGGAGGGTACGAGCAGTACTTC

V gene: TRBV5-1
J gene: TRBJ1-1
D gene: TRBD1
clone size: NA
CDR3 protein: CASSAQTGMNTEAFF
CDR3 DNA: TGCGCCAGCAGCGCACAGACAGGGATGAACACTGAAGCTTTCTTT

V gene: TRBV29-1
J gene: TRBJ1-1
D gene: TRBD1
clone size: NA
CDR3 protein: CSGGTGVTEAFF
CDR3 DNA: TGCAGCGGCGGGACAGGGGTCACTGAAGCTTTCTTT

V gene: TRBV6-1
J gene: TRBJ1-5
D gene: TRBD1
clone size: NA
CDR3 protein: CASSEIGTANSNQPQHF
CDR3 DNA: TGTGCCAGCAGTGAGATTGGGACAGCTAATAGCAATCAGCCCCAGCATTTT

V gene: TRBV29-1
J gene: TRBJ2-3
D gene: NA
clone size: NA
CDR3 protein: CSVVQGGTDTQYF
CDR3 DNA: TGCAGCGTTGTACAGGGCGGCACAGATACGCAGTATTTT

V gene: TRBV7-2
J gene: TRBJ1-5
D gene: NA
clone size: NA
CDR3 protein: CASSLIYLGNQPQHF
CDR3 DNA: TGTGCCAGCAGCTTAATCTACTTGGGCAATCAGCCCCAGCATTTT

V gene: TRBV3-1/TRBV3-2
J gene: TRBJ2-7
D gene: TRBD2
clone size: NA
CDR3 protein: CASSQGGEGEQYF
CDR3 DNA: TGTGCCAGCAGCCAAGGTGGGGAGGGCGAGCAGTACTTC

V gene: TRBV30
J gene: TRBJ2-7
D gene: NA
clone size: NA
CDR3 protein: CAAEVQSYEQYF
CDR3 DNA: TGTGCCGCGGAGGTACAGTCCTACGAGCAGTACTTC

V gene: TRBV5-1
J gene: TRBJ2-5
D gene: NA
clone size: few
CDR3 protein: CASSLGGSEETQYF
CDR3 DNA: TGCGCCAGCAGCTTGGGAGGTAGCGAGGAGACCCAGTACTTC

V gene: TRBV30
J gene: TRBJ1-3
D gene: NA
clone size: once
CDR3 protein: CAWSKTRTAYSGNTIYF
CDR3 DNA: TGTGCCTGGAGTAAAACTCGGACAGCTTACTCTGGAAACACCATATATTTT

V gene: TRBV7-2
J gene: TRBJ2-2
D gene: TRBD2
clone size: NA
CDR3 protein: CASSSRGGGGQLFF
CDR3 DNA: TGTGCCAGCAGCTCTCGCGGGGGGGGCGGGCAGCTGTTTTTT

V gene: TRBV11-2
J gene: TRBJ2-5
D gene: TRBD2
clone size: once
CDR3 protein: CASSTWRGEQETQYF
CDR3 DNA: TGTGCCAGCAGCACATGGCGGGGGGAACAAGAGACCCAGTACTTC

V gene: TRBV6-2/TRBV6-3
J gene: TRBJ1-5
D gene: NA
clone size: NA
CDR3 protein: CASSSPGVWGNQPQHF
CDR3 DNA: TGTGCCAGCAGTTCCCCAGGGGTTTGGGGCAATCAGCCCCAGCATTTT

V gene: TRBV19
J gene: TRBJ1-1
D gene: NA
clone size: NA
CDR3 protein: CASSMTTVGEAFF
CDR3 DNA: TGTGCCAGTAGTATGACAACGGTCGGTGAAGCTTTCTTT

V gene: TRBV10-2
J gene: TRBJ1-1
D gene: NA
clone size: few
CDR3 protein: CASHRTEGGTEAFF
CDR3 DNA: TGCGCCAGCCACAGAACAGAGGGAGGCACTGAAGCTTTCTTT

V gene: TRBV6-5
J gene: TRBJ1-6
D gene: TRBD1
clone size: NA
CDR3 protein: CASRDGQGRNSPLHF
CDR3 DNA: TGTGCCAGCAGAGACGGACAGGGCAGGAATTCACCCCTCCACTTT

V gene: TRBV5-1
J gene: TRBJ2-7
D gene: NA
clone size: NA
CDR3 protein: CASSLGGAGSFYEQYF
CDR3 DNA: TGCGCCAGCAGCTTGGGAGGGGCGGGGTCCTTCTACGAGCAGTACTTC

V gene: TRBV6-5
J gene: TRBJ2-5
D gene: NA
clone size: once
CDR3 protein: CATAGNTETQYF
CDR3 DNA: TGTGCCACGGCAGGGAATACAGAGACCCAGTACTTC

V gene: TRBV7-2
J gene: TRBJ1-3
D gene: NA
clone size: NA
CDR3 protein: CASSFTSRISGNTIYF
CDR3 DNA: TGTGCCAGCAGCTTCACCTCGAGGATCTCTGGAAACACCATATATTTT

V gene: TRBV3-1/TRBV3-2
J gene: TRBJ1-1
D gene: TRBD1
clone size: NA
CDR3 protein: CASSHGTGKQSEAFF
CDR3 DNA: TGTGCCAGCAGCCACGGGACAGGGAAGCAGTCTGAAGCTTTCTTT

V gene: TRBV5-1
J gene: TRBJ2-1
D gene: TRBD1
clone size: NA
CDR3 protein: CASSLGGQGDEQFF
CDR3 DNA: TGCGCCAGCAGCTTGGGGGGACAGGGCGATGAGCAGTTCTTC

V gene: TRBV27
J gene: TRBJ1-4
D gene: NA
clone size: NA
CDR3 protein: CASSLPRAGEKLFF
CDR3 DNA: TGTGCCAGCAGTTTACCCAGGGCCGGGGAAAAACTGTTTTTT

V gene: TRBV24-1
J gene: TRBJ2-3
D gene: TRBD1
clone size: NA
CDR3 protein: CATSDSYRGPEGTQYF
CDR3 DNA: TGTGCCACCAGTGATTCATACAGGGGGCCGGAAGGTACGCAGTATTTT

V gene: TRBV6-5
J gene: TRBJ2-7
D gene: TRBD1
clone size: NA
CDR3 protein: CASRVPGQSYEQYF
CDR3 DNA: TGTGCCAGTAGGGTACCGGGACAGAGCTACGAGCAGTACTTC

V gene: TRBV2
J gene: TRBJ1-5
D gene: NA
clone size: NA
CDR3 protein: CASSSGGYSNQPQHF
CDR3 DNA: TGTGCCAGCAGCAGCGGTGGTTATAGCAATCAGCCCCAGCATTTT